The 30 T cell receptor beta chains presented below share a single source sample, sequenced in a study of T-cell memory formation after mild COVID-19. TCRdb reprocessed the 5' RACE reads with MiXCR, giving one entry per CDR3 protein. The sample records more than 120,000 distinct CDR3 sequences, roughly 19% being singletons. Sample: PBMCs or a T cell subset sorted from them (not recorded which). Receptors originate from an adult woman who had mild COVID-19 (a few samples of this study predate the infection). Cell type and time point are not known.

This clonotype appeared a few times. The chain uses TRBV6-1 and TRBJ2-5; D is perhaps TRBD1 or TRBD2 (5 bases each). This CDR3 has 13 residues. Per germline, CDR1 MNHNS and CDR2 SASEGT. V was shortened by 2 bases and J by 5 bases, with 9 bases between the two germline ends. CDR3 bases: TGTGCCAGCAGTGAATATTGGGGGGAGACCCAGTACTTC. This translates into CASSEYWGETQYF.

This clonotype occurred a few times. V is TRBV30 and J is TRBJ1-4, with D uncertain. Germline V CDR1 and CDR2: GTSNPN, SVGIG (reference sequence). The CDR3 extends over 13 amino acids. V was cut by 4 bases and J by 2 bases, with 8 bases left in between. The CDR3 DNA is TGTGCCTGGAATTTTCGGACTAATGAAAAACTGTTTTTT. Amino acids: CAWNFRTNEKLFF.

This clonotype was observed a few times. The rearrangement links TRBV5-1 to TRBJ2-1; 7 nucleotides match TRBD2. This CDR3 has 15 amino acids. Germline values: CDR1 SGHRS, CDR2 YFSETQ. V gave up 5 bases and J gave up 4 bases; unmatched junction bases: 9. The CDR3 region is CASRFTGGTYNEQFF. The CDR3 DNA reads TGCGCCAGCAGATTTACGGGGGGAACTTACAATGAGCAGTTCTTC.

This clonotype appeared a few times. The V and J genes are TRBV15 and TRBJ2-5; no firm D call. The CDR3 spans 12 residues. Germline V lookup: CDR1 LNHNV, CDR2 YYDKDF (reference sequence). V was clipped by 1 base and J by 4 bases, with 4 bases between them. Here the CDR3 reads CATSRAGETQYF. DNA for the CDR3: TGTGCCACCAGCAGAGCTGGAGAGACCCAGTACTTC.

There are a few counts of this clonotype. V usage is TRBV4-1 and J usage is TRBJ2-5; tentatively, D is TRBD1 or TRBD2 (5 bases each). Trimming took off 5 bases at V and 3 bases at J, with 13 bases between the two ends. The CDR3 loop spans 14 amino acids. The germline V gene has CDR1 MGHRA and CDR2 YSYEKL. The CDR3 nucleotides are TGCGCCAGCAGCATTGGGACGGTAGAAGAGACCCAGTACTTC. The encoded protein is CASSIGTVEETQYF.

This clonotype was detected a few times. The genes are TRBV24-1 and TRBJ2-3; D is possibly TRBD2 (6 bases). Germline V gene data show CDR1 as KGHDR and CDR2 as SFDVKD. Trimming shortened V by 9 bases and J by 2 bases, and 17 bases separated the two germline ends. The CDR3 contains 15 residues. CDR3 region: CATARTAGSTDTQYF. CDR3 nucleotide sequence: TGTGCCACCGCCCGGACTGCGGGATCCACAGATACGCAGTATTTT.

The rearrangement joins TRBV7-3 to TRBJ1-1; tentatively, D is TRBD1 (5 bases). Germline V gene data show CDR1 as SGHTA and CDR2 as FQGTGA. The CDR3 contains 15 residues. With 3 bases removed from V and 1 base from J, the gap between germline ends came to 12 bases. CDR3 DNA sequence: TGTGCCAGCAGCTTGCAGGGAATAAGGAACACTGAAGCTTTCTTT. Translating gives CASSLQGIRNTEAFF.

Only a few counts were recorded for this clonotype. The genes are TRBV5-6 and TRBJ2-7, with D perhaps TRBD2 (6 bases). The CDR3 consists of 14 residues. Germline CDR1 SGHDT, CDR2 YYEEEE. The V and J ends lost 5 bases and 3 bases respectively, with 15 bases between them. The DNA of the CDR3 is TGTGCCAGCAGTCCGGAGATGCGGGGCTACGAGCAGTACTTC. Translation: CASSPEMRGYEQYF.

The V and J genes are TRBV6-2 or TRBV6-3 and TRBJ1-5; TRBD1 matches 10 bases. V gave up 7 bases and J gave up 0 bases; unmatched junction bases: 6. CDR1 MNHEY and CDR2 SVGEGT come from the germline V gene. CDR3 length equals 16 residues. CDR3 bases: TGTGCCAGCACCAGTGGGGACAGGGGTAGCAATCAGCCCCAGCATTTT. This sequence encodes CASTSGDRGSNQPQHF.

J is TRBJ2-5 and V is TRBV20-1, with 13 bases aligning to TRBD2. This CDR3 contains 15 residues. The germline V gene encodes CDR1 DFQATT and CDR2 SNEGSKA (reference sequence). Trimming took 0 bases from V and 7 from J; bases not matched to a gene: 5. CDR3 bases: TGCAGTGCTAGAGACGGGACTAGCGGGACGGGGACCCAGTACTTC. This gives the protein CSARDGTSGTGTQYF.

V usage is TRBV6-2 or TRBV6-3 and J usage is TRBJ1-2, with D perhaps matching TRBD1 (5 bases). Germline loops: CDR1 MNHEY, CDR2 SVGEGT. The CDR3 consists of 13 residues. Between the trimmed V and J ends, which lost 8 bases and 6 bases, there was a span of 16 bases. CDR3 DNA: TGTGCCAGCCGAAGAGCGACAGTCCATGGCTACACCTTC. Amino acids: CASRRATVHGYTF.

The chain is built from TRBV20-1 and TRBJ1-2, with D perhaps matching TRBD1 (5 bases). The germline V and J ends were trimmed by 1 base and 2 bases, with 8 bases remaining between them. CDR3 length: 13 residues. The germline CDR1 and CDR2 sequences are DFQATT and SNEGSKA (reference sequence). CDR3 sequence reads: CSARGGVNYGYTF. CDR3 in DNA: TGCAGTGCTAGAGGGGGGGTAAACTATGGCTACACCTTC.

This clonotype occurred a few times. The gene calls are TRBV2 and TRBJ1-6; 10 bases agree with TRBD1. Germline-derived CDR1 and CDR2 are SNHLY and FYNNEI. There are 14 residues in the CDR3. The trim removed 7 bases at V and 7 bases at J, leaving 4 bases unmatched. The CDR3 sequence is CASNWDRGNSPLHF. DNA of the CDR3: TGTGCCAGCAATTGGGACAGGGGAAATTCACCCCTCCACTTT.

This clonotype was seen only a few times. The rearrangement links TRBV28 to TRBJ2-2; D perhaps matches TRBD1 (6 bases). Germline V gene sequence: CDR1 MDHEN, CDR2 SYDVKM. V shed 8 bases and J shed 4 bases, with 11 bases lying between them. CDR3 length: 13 amino acids. DNA of the CDR3: TGTGCCAGCGGTACAGGGCCCACCGGGGAGCTGTTTTTT. This codes for CASGTGPTGELFF.

The sample holds a few counts of this clonotype. The chain carries TRBV5-6 and TRBJ1-6; D might be TRBD1 (5 bases). This CDR3 has 14 residues. Looked up from germline, CDR1 is SGHDT and CDR2 is YYEEEE. V lost 4 bases and J 10 bases, leaving 15 bases between the germline ends. The CDR3: CASSPRGGGSPLHF. CDR3 sequence (DNA): TGTGCCAGCAGCCCTAGGGGAGGCGGCTCACCCCTCCACTTT.

V is TRBV5-1 and J is TRBJ1-1; possible D gene TRBD1, 6 bases. The CDR3 has 15 amino acids. With 1 base removed from V and 8 bases from J, the gap between germline ends came to 18 bases. CDR1 is SGHRS, CDR2 YFSETQ, per germline. In DNA, the CDR3 is TGCGCCAGCAGCTTGCGCTTTAGGACAGAGGGCGAAGCTTTCTTT. It encodes CASSLRFRTEGEAFF.

Only a few counts were recorded for this clonotype. This chain links TRBV7-2 with TRBJ2-5, with a tentative D call TRBD1 (7 bases). Per germline, CDR1 SGHTA and CDR2 FQGNSA. The V gene lost 1 base and the J gene lost 5 bases, with 14 bases spanning the gap. CDR3 length: 15 residues. CDR3 in amino acids: CASSLGGTVKETQYF. The CDR3 coding sequence is TGTGCCAGCAGCTTAGGCGGGACAGTGAAGGAGACCCAGTACTTC.

In its sample, this clonotype was seen many times. The rearrangement joins TRBV6-1 to TRBJ2-5; 8 bases are a match to TRBD2. Germline-derived CDR1 and CDR2 are MNHNS and SASEGT. The CDR3 runs to 14 residues. The J segment lost 5 bases and the V segment lost 6 bases, leaving 8 bases of the junction unmatched. DNA for the CDR3: TGTGCCAGCAGCGTAGCGGGGTTAGGGGAGACCCAGTACTTC. Its translation is CASSVAGLGETQYF.

The CDR3 nucleotides read TGCGCCAGCAGGAGGGCAGGGAGCCACGAGCAGTACTTC. Its protein product is CASRRAGSHEQYF. This sequence joins TRBV5-1 and TRBJ2-7; perhaps D is TRBD1 or TRBD2 (5 bases each). The V end lost 5 bases, the J end lost 5 bases, and 14 bases lay between the germline ends. CDR1 is SGHRS, CDR2 YFSETQ, per germline. The length of the CDR3 is 13 residues.

DNA of the CDR3: TGTGCCAGCACTAGGGGCTCCTACAATGAGCAGTTCTTC. Translated, it gives CASTRGSYNEQFF. V is TRBV7-9 and J is TRBJ2-1; TRBD1 might be the D (5 bases). CDR3 length: 13 amino acids. V lost 7 bases, J lost 0 bases, and 7 bases lay in between. Germline V gene sequence: CDR1 SEHNR, CDR2 FQNEAQ (reference sequence). The whole variable domain, filled in from reference TRBV7-9 and TRBJ2-1, reads DTGVSQNPRHKITKRGQNVTFRCDPISEHNRLYWYRQTLGQGPEFLTYFQNEAQLEKSRLLSDRFSAERPKGSFSTLEIQRTEQGDSAMYLCASTRGSYNEQFFGPGTRLTVL.

The CDR3 DNA reads as TGTGCCATCAGTGAAACGGCGGGCGTGCAGTTCTTC. Its protein is CAISETAGVQFF. The chain is built from TRBV10-3 and TRBJ2-1; a possible D gene is TRBD2 (5 bases). CDR1 is ENHRY, CDR2 SYGVKD, per germline. The CDR3 spans 12 residues. V was shortened by 3 bases and J by 12 bases, with 12 bases between the two germline ends.

The gene calls are TRBV7-9 and TRBJ1-2; D might be TRBD1 (5 bases). The CDR3 sequence is 12 residues long. V was pared by 1 base and J by 9 bases, with 9 bases between. CDR1 SEHNR and CDR2 FQNEAQ come from the germline V gene (reference sequence). CDR3 sequence (DNA): TGTGCCAGCAGCTTAGGGGACGGGAGCTACACCTTC. Its translation is CASSLGDGSYTF.

This clonotype was recorded a few times. V is TRBV19 and J is TRBJ2-5, with 8 bases identical to TRBD2. The ends lost 5 bases at V and 5 bases at J; junction bases unmatched: 7. Per the germline V gene, CDR1 is LNHDA and CDR2 is SQIVND (reference sequence). The CDR3 extends over 14 amino acids. The CDR3 DNA follows: TGTGCCAGTAGTGGCTACGGGGGGGAGGAGACCCAGTACTTC. It is translated as CASSGYGGEETQYF. Drawing the rest from reference TRBV19 and TRBJ2-5, the complete variable domain is DGGITQSPKYLFRKEGQNVTLSCEQNLNHDAMYWYRQDPGQGLRLIYYSQIVNDFQKGDIAEGYSVSREKKESFPLTVTSAQKNPTAFYLCASSGYGGEETQYFGPGTRLLVL.

V gene TRBV6-5 combines with J gene TRBJ2-2; TRBD2 aligns across 10 bases. CDR1 is MNHEY and CDR2 is SVGAGI in the germline V gene. This CDR3 comprises 18 residues. The V gene end was trimmed by 0 bases and the J gene end by 0 bases; junction bases not matched to a gene: 4. The CDR3 DNA is TGTGCCAGCAGTTACTCGGGACTAGCGAGATCGAACACCGGGGAGCTGTTTTTT. Its translation: CASSYSGLARSNTGELFF.

This clonotype was picked up a small number of times. This sequence joins TRBV5-6 and TRBJ2-5; the D is unclear. V was trimmed by 2 bases and J by 1 base, leaving 15 bases between them. Germline lookup yields CDR1 SGHDT and CDR2 YYEEEE. CDR3 length: 16 residues. CDR3 residues: CASSFLLRRPQETQYF. CDR3 bases: TGTGCCAGCAGCTTCTTACTCCGCCGCCCCCAAGAGACCCAGTACTTC.

The chain couples TRBV10-3 to TRBJ1-1, with D unclear. Germline V gene lookup returns CDR1 ENHRY and CDR2 SYGVKD. The CDR3 spans 12 residues. V was shortened by 8 bases and J by 5 bases, with 12 bases between the two germline ends. CDR3: CAIQEMGTEAFF. The CDR3 region has the DNA TGTGCCATCCAGGAAATGGGAACTGAAGCTTTCTTT.

The CDR3 bases are TGCAGTGCTCTACCCTGGAACACTGAAGCTTTCTTT. Encoded protein: CSALPWNTEAFF. The genes are TRBV20-1 and TRBJ1-1; D call uncertain. Trimming cost V 5 bases and J 1 base, with 8 bases left between them. Germline V gene sequence: CDR1 DFQATT, CDR2 SNEGSKA (reference sequence). This CDR3 has 12 residues.

This chain joins TRBV4-2 and TRBJ2-2; TRBD2 matches at 7 bases. With V trimmed by 3 bases and J by 2 bases, 3 bases remained unmatched. The CDR3 sequence is 15 residues long. Germline CDR1 and CDR2: LGHNA and YNFKEQ. CDR3 DNA: TGTGCCAGCAGCCAGGGGGACTACAACACCGGGGAGCTGTTTTTT. Encoded protein: CASSQGDYNTGELFF.

This chain links TRBV5-1 with TRBJ2-1, with 12 nucleotides matching TRBD2. V was clipped by 0 bases and J by 7 bases; unmatched bases: 11. CDR1 and CDR2 (germline): SGHRS, YFSETQ. The CDR3 is made up of 18 amino acids. The DNA of the CDR3 is TGCGCCAGCAGCTTGGGGGGACTGACTAGCGGGAGAGGGAATGAGCAGTTCTTC. Residues: CASSLGGLTSGRGNEQFF.

The chain's CDR3 is CASSQYTGSNQPQHF. In nucleotides, the CDR3 is TGTGCCAGCAGCCAGTATACAGGGAGCAATCAGCCCCAGCATTTT. The chain has TRBV3-1 and TRBJ1-5; perhaps TRBD1 as D (6 bases). Looked up from germline, CDR1 is LGHDT and CDR2 is YNNKEL (reference sequence). V gave up 3 bases and J gave up 1 base, with 10 bases separating them. The CDR3 is made up of 15 amino acids. The whole variable domain, filled in from reference TRBV3-1 and TRBJ1-5, reads DTAVSQTPKYLVTQMGNDKSIKCEQNLGHDTMYWYKQDSKKFLKIMFSYNNKELIINETVPNRFSPKSPDKAHLNLHINSLELGDSAVYFCASSQYTGSNQPQHFGDGTRLSIL.